This T cell receptor beta chain was identified during a study of blood T cell repertoires in COVID-19 (dated by TCRdb to about 2020). Regarding the research as a whole: Samples covering the acute and convalescent phases of COVID-19 were provided by collaborators in the United States, Italy and Spain. The material from the prospective study consisted of cDNA or gDNA derived from T cells, B-cell-depleted T cells, or PBMCs. Subjects who had been exposed to COVID-19, were actively infected with it, or had recovered from it provided the deeply sampled blood TCRbeta repertoires that made up the dataset. The repertoires were released in a freely available public database meant as a resource for research on the immune response to SARS-CoV-2. Samples came from the ongoing ImmuneRACE study (first 160 participants) plus 1,254 subjects from 6 global collaborators. The sample metadata nearly always contained a de-identified subject ID, COVID-19 status, age in years and sex. Where available, HLA class I and class II types were obtained from metadata supplied by the sample provider rather than from assay-based typing.

Overall study results and their limits: The quantity of clinical and demographic metadata differed by source and by participant and was supplied without curation.

Enrolling through a virtual design, the prospective study's participants ranged in age from roughly 18 to 89 years and lived across roughly 24 United States geographic areas. In the prospective study, participants were assigned to cohorts based on the clinical history participants reported in a screening survey and a study questionnaire. Recovered participants in ImmuneRACE Cohort 3 were defined as having two consecutive negative NP/OP PCR tests, clearance from a healthcare professional, or resolution of symptoms. Each participant in the prospective study had whole blood, serum and a nasopharyngeal or oropharyngeal swab collected by mobile phlebotomists. Prospective study participants could optionally give additional blood draws and questionnaires over an approximately two-month period. Before DNA extraction, blood samples from the prospective study were shipped at room temperature or frozen. Worth noting for this clone: What this receptor recognizes is not known. No base qualities exist here, and no much larger clone lies one base off it.

From the germline V gene, CDR1 is SGHAT and CDR2 is FQNNGV. The CDR3 covers 15 residues, taking in both the cysteine and the phenylalanine. Of all the DNA, just the CDR3 is kept, 45 bases in frame from base 1. V and J are truncated by 4 bases and 1 base respectively, leaving an intervening sequence of 14 bases. TCRbeta CDR3 regions were amplified from genomic DNA by means of the immunoSEQ Assay, a bias-controlled multiplex PCR. The source study handled its data this way. Nucleated cell counts per sample were estimated from amplification of reference gene primers within the assay. To quantify the absolute abundance of each unique TCRbeta CDR3 rearrangement, sequence reads were collapsed and filtered. For each sample, productive Simpson clonality was calculated as the square root of Simpson's diversity index over productive rearrangements. Held by TCRdb, this immuneACCESS table contains in-frame sequences only and omits some clones. Under half of the omission traces to an unresolved V gene where checked; the cause of the rest is unknown. The V and J calls and clone size are taken from that table; D and trimming were inferred from the DNA. The sample records some 300,000 clones, roughly nine tenths of which are singletons. The top ten hold approximately 1.5% of the sample.

This sequence was found in a woman between 40 and 55 years old who had recovered from COVID-19. This chain is built from TRBV11-2 and TRBJ2-7; the D gene is possibly TRBD1, with 6 bases matching. The sequencing sample was made of PBMCs or T cells enriched from blood (not recorded which). In nucleotide form, the sequence is TGTGCCAGCAGCTCCGAGACAGGTTTTTCCTACGAGCAGTACTTC. It encodes CASSSETGFSYEQYF. Outside the CDR3, residues come from the reference TRBV11-2 and TRBJ2-7 proteins, so the full variable domain is: EAGVAQSPRYKIIEKRQSVAFWCNPISGHATLYWYQQILGQGPKLLIQFQNNGVVDDSQLPKDRFSAERLKGVDSTLKIQPAKLEDSAVYLCASSSETGFSYEQYFGPGTRLTVT.